The 3 T cell receptor beta chains below all came from one sample that was sequenced in a study of cytomegalovirus exposure and HLA in healthy donors. The PCR was carried out with 60 Vbeta primers and 13 Jbeta primers. The method was immunoSEQ multiplex PCR; TCRdb's version includes in-frame clones alone and lacks a portion of them. The sample consists of around 150,000 clones, roughly 90% of them appearing once. Specimen: PBMCs. The receptor source for this set is a middle-aged woman in good health and CMV-seronegative.

This rearrangement joins TRBV5-8 to TRBJ1-4; 7 positions match TRBD1. Germline trimming cut 4 bases from V and 2 bases from J; bases unmatched to any gene: 2. This CDR3 has 14 amino acids. Germline CDR1 SGHTS, CDR2 YDEGEE. The CDR3 reads CASSPGQTNEKLFF. CDR3 nucleotides: TGTGCCAGCAGCCCGGGACAGACTAATGAAAAACTGTTTTTT.

The chain couples TRBV7-2 to TRBJ2-3; perhaps TRBD2 as D (6 bases). CDR1 and CDR2 from the germline V gene are SGHTA and FQGNSA. CDR3 size: 17 residues. V lost 2 bases and J lost 0, with 15 bases in between. CDR3 in amino acids: CASSLKGSGPSTDTQYF. Written as DNA, the CDR3 is TGTGCCAGCAGCTTAAAGGGTAGCGGTCCTAGCACAGATACGCAGTATTTT.

The chain uses TRBV6-5 and TRBJ2-1, with 9 bases identical to TRBD2. CDR3 size: 14 residues. V dropped 5 bases and J dropped 7; count of bases not matched to a gene: 6. Germline loops: CDR1 MNHEY, CDR2 SVGAGI. The CDR3 DNA is TGTGCCAGCAGTCCGCGGGAGGGTGTGAATGAGCAGTTCTTC. Its protein is CASSPREGVNEQFF.